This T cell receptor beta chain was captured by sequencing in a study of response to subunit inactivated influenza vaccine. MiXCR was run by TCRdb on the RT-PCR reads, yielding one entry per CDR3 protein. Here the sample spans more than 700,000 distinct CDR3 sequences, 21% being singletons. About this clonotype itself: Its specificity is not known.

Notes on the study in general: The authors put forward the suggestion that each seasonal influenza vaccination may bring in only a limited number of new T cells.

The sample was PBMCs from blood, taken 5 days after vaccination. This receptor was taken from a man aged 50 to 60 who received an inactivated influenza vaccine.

CDR3 amino acids: CSVTGQGAYEQYF. CDR3 coding DNA: TGCAGCGTGACGGGACAGGGGGCCTACGAGCAGTACTTC. The J gene is TRBJ2-7, the V gene TRBV29-1; 11 bases line up with TRBD1. V lost 6 bases to trimming and J lost 2 bases; unmatched junction nucleotides: 3. The CDR3 covers 13 residues. Germline lookup yields CDR1 SQVTM and CDR2 ANQGSEA.